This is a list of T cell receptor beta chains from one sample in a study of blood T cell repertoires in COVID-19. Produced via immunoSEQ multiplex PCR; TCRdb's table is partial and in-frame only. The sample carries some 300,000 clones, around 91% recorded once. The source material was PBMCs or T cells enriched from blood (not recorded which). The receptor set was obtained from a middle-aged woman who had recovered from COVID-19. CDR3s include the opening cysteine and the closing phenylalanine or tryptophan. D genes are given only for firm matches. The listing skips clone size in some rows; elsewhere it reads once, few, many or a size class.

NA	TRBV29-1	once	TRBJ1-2	CSGRVVEASNYGYTF	TGCAGCGGGCGGGTTGTAGAGGCTAGTAACTATGGCTACACCTTC
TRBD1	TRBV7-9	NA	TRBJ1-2	CASSLGTGGGPYGYTF	TGTGCCAGCAGCTTAGGGACAGGGGGCGGCCCCTATGGCTACACCTTC
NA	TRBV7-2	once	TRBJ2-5	CASSRSATFQETQYF	TGTGCCAGCAGCCGCTCGGCGACTTTCCAAGAGACCCAGTACTTC
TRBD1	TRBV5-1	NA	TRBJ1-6	CASSLGTGNSPLHF	TGCGCCAGCAGCTTGGGGACAGGGAATTCACCCCTCCACTTT
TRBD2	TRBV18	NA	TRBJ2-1	CASSRSQLAGDNNEQFF	TGTGCCAGCTCCCGCTCCCAACTAGCGGGCGATAACAATGAGCAGTTCTTC
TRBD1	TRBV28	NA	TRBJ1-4	CASKMGLTGVGTNEKLFF	TGTGCCAGCAAAATGGGACTGACAGGGGTTGGAACTAATGAAAAACTGTTTTTT
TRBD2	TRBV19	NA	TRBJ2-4	CASKSSGRKNIQYF	TGTGCCAGTAAGTCTAGCGGGAGGAAGAACATTCAGTACTTC
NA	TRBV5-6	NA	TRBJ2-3	CASSPSPGSRTDTQYF	TGTGCCAGCAGCCCGAGCCCGGGGAGCCGGACAGATACGCAGTATTTT
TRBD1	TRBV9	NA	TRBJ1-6	CASSLTRDRGSPLHF	TGTGCCAGCAGCCTAACCCGGGACAGGGGTTCACCCCTCCACTTT
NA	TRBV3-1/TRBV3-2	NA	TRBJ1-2	CASTRGSNGYTF	TGTGCCAGCACAAGGGGTAGTAATGGCTACACCTTC
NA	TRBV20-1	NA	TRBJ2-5	CSASNSGPPRTQYF	TGCAGTGCTAGTAATAGCGGACCCCCCAGGACCCAGTACTTC
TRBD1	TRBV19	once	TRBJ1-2	CASSIGGQGYYGYTF	TGTGCCAGTAGTATTGGGGGACAGGGGTACTATGGCTACACCTTC
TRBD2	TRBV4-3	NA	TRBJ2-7	CASSQVNGRVHEQYF	TGCGCCAGCAGCCAAGTTAACGGGAGGGTCCACGAGCAGTACTTC
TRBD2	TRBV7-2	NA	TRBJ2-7	CASSLGGRAKDEQYF	TGTGCCAGCAGCTTAGGAGGGAGGGCCAAAGACGAGCAGTACTTC